These T cell receptor beta chains were read from a single sample in a study of blood T cells in healthy people across ages. Each CDR3 protein gets one entry after TCRdb re-called the 5' RACE reads with MiXCR. The sample records about 1.6 million distinct CDR3 sequences, about 32% being singletons. Sequencing was carried out using blood. The origin of the receptors is a woman under 40 in good health. CDR3s include the opening cysteine and the closing phenylalanine or tryptophan. A D gene is named only where the DNA matches it firmly. The size entry is marked missing in some rows and otherwise reads once, few, many or a size class.

d_gene	j_gene	v_gene	abundance	CDR3aa	CDR3nt
TRBD1	TRBJ1-2	TRBV6-2/TRBV6-3	few	CASSYSPGGRYGYTF	TGTGCCAGCAGTTACTCTCCAGGGGGTCGATATGGCTACACCTTC
.	TRBJ2-2	TRBV7-2	.	CASTPAGQSTGELFF	TGTGCCAGCACCCCAGCGGGACAAAGCACCGGGGAGCTGTTTTTT
TRBD1	TRBJ2-1	TRBV12-3/TRBV12-4	.	CASNPGQDYNEQFF	TGTGCCAGCAATCCGGGACAGGATTACAATGAGCAGTTCTTC
.	TRBJ1-1	TRBV6-1	.	CASIWGINTEAFF	TGTGCCAGCATATGGGGGATTAACACTGAAGCTTTCTTT
.	TRBJ2-1	TRBV10-3	.	CAISERGVHNEQFF	TGTGCCATCAGTGAGAGGGGAGTACACAATGAGCAGTTCTTC
.	TRBJ2-6	TRBV5-1	.	CASSLEVLAGVNTGANVLTF	TGCGCCAGCAGCTTGGAGGTCCTGGCAGGGGTTAACACTGGGGCCAACGTCCTGACTTTC
TRBD2	TRBJ2-7	TRBV27	few	CASRISGGTTYEQYF	TGTGCCAGCAGAATTAGCGGGGGGACCACCTACGAGCAGTACTTC
.	TRBJ1-2	TRBV5-1	many	CASSLTREYGYTF	TGCGCCAGCAGCTTAACACGAGAATATGGCTACACCTTC
.	TRBJ2-3	TRBV5-6	.	CASSLFGGDTQYF	TGTGCCAGCAGCTTATTTGGCGGAGATACGCAGTATTTT
.	TRBJ2-7	TRBV20-1	.	CSAFRPGVRYEQYF	TGCAGTGCTTTCCGACCGGGCGTTCGCTACGAGCAGTACTTC
.	TRBJ2-3	TRBV6-6	.	CASSHTITGTLSDTQYF	TGTGCCAGCAGTCATACTATTACCGGGACTCTCTCAGATACGCAGTATTTT
TRBD2	TRBJ2-1	TRBV9	few	CASSPTGLAGANEQFF	TGTGCCAGCAGCCCAACGGGACTAGCGGGGGCCAATGAGCAGTTCTTC
.	TRBJ1-2	TRBV5-6	.	CASSWGVRANNYDYTF	TGTGCCAGCAGCTGGGGGGTTAGGGCGAACAACTATGACTACACCTTC
TRBD2	TRBJ2-3	TRBV6-6	.	CASSYSSGRSDTQYF	TGTGCCAGCAGTTACTCGAGCGGGAGGTCAGATACGCAGTATTTT
TRBD2	TRBJ2-5	TRBV18	.	CASSPPVGGETQYF	TGTGCCAGCTCACCACCCGTGGGAGGGGAGACCCAGTACTTC
TRBD1	TRBJ2-7	TRBV20-1	.	CSARAGQTSYEQYF	TGCAGTGCTAGAGCGGGACAGACCTCCTACGAGCAGTACTTC
.	TRBJ2-6	TRBV15	few	CATSSQGSGANVLTF	TGTGCCACCAGCAGTCAGGGGTCTGGGGCCAACGTCCTGACTTTC
.	TRBJ1-6	TRBV7-2	.	CASSLGGPPGGSPLHF	TGTGCCAGCAGCTTAGGGGGACCCCCGGGCGGTTCACCCCTCCACTTT
TRBD1	TRBJ1-2	TRBV12-3/TRBV12-4	few	CASSRDRLPANYGYTF	TGTGCCAGCAGCCGGGACAGACTCCCAGCTAACTATGGCTACACCTTC
TRBD1	TRBJ2-1	TRBV20-1	.	CSARHRGSDNEQFF	TGCAGTGCTAGACACAGGGGCTCCGACAATGAGCAGTTCTTC
.	TRBJ2-1	TRBV7-3	few	CASSLSPPTSSSKFF	TGTGCCAGCAGCTTATCCCCGCCTACGAGTAGCTCGAAGTTCTTC
.	TRBJ2-7	TRBV27	few	CASSLWLSDSYEQYF	TGTGCCAGCAGTTTATGGTTGTCGGATTCCTACGAGCAGTACTTC
TRBD1	TRBJ1-2	TRBV10-3	many	CAISAVRGRDNYGYTF	TGTGCCATCAGTGCGGTCAGGGGGCGGGATAACTACGGCTACACCTTC
.	TRBJ2-3	TRBV29-1	many	CSGGLRTDTQYF	TGCAGCGGAGGACTACGCACAGATACGCAGTATTTT
.	TRBJ1-2	TRBV29-1	many	CSVDLLGDGYTF	TGCAGCGTTGATCTCCTCGGGGACGGCTACACCTTC
.	TRBJ2-3	TRBV15	.	CATSALAGSSGTQYF	TGTGCCACATCAGCCCTTGCGGGGAGTTCGGGTACGCAGTATTTT
TRBD2	TRBJ2-1	TRBV7-3	.	CASSLMGTSINEQFF	TGTGCCAGCAGCTTAATGGGGACTAGTATCAATGAGCAGTTCTTC
TRBD2	TRBJ2-3	TRBV3-1	few	CASSQGVAGANTDTQYF	TGTGCCAGCAGCCAAGGGGTAGCGGGGGCGAACACAGATACGCAGTATTTT
.	TRBJ2-7	TRBV29-1	many	CSVEVSYEQYF	TGCAGCGTTGAAGTCTCCTACGAGCAGTACTTC
TRBD1	TRBJ2-7	TRBV27	few	CASSGQGEGEQYF	TGTGCCAGCAGTGGACAGGGGGAAGGCGAGCAGTACTTC
.	TRBJ1-1	TRBV20-1	.	CSARARQQNTEAFF	TGCAGTGCTAGGGCCAGACAGCAGAACACTGAAGCTTTCTTT
.	TRBJ2-2	TRBV12-3/TRBV12-4	.	CASSLSWNTGELFF	TGTGCCAGCAGTTTAAGTTGGAACACCGGGGAGCTGTTTTTT
.	TRBJ2-6	TRBV18	few	CASSTGDPYSGANVLTF	TGTGCCAGCTCGACGGGGGACCCTTACTCTGGGGCCAACGTCCTGACTTTC
TRBD1	TRBJ1-4	TRBV27	.	CASSTLYRGLNEKLFF	TGTGCCAGCAGTACGCTGTACAGGGGGCTAAATGAAAAACTGTTTTTT
.	TRBJ1-2	TRBV15	.	CATSRDNPRDMYGYTF	TGTGCCACCAGCAGAGATAACCCCAGGGATATGTATGGCTACACCTTC
.	TRBJ1-2	TRBV7-8	.	CASSLGLYSDGYTF	TGTGCCAGCAGCTTGGGACTCTACTCGGATGGCTACACCTTC
.	TRBJ2-5	TRBV10-2	.	CASSAVNVFRGGTQETQYF	TGCGCCAGCAGTGCGGTAAACGTCTTTAGAGGGGGAACACAAGAGACCCAGTACTTC
.	TRBJ1-2	TRBV7-9	few	CASSPGPTAGYTF	TGTGCCAGCAGCCCGGGGCCAACGGCTGGCTACACCTTC
.	TRBJ2-5	TRBV20-1	.	CSATPDRTKEYYKETQYF	TGCAGTGCGACCCCAGACAGGACGAAAGAATATTACAAAGAGACCCAGTACTTC
.	TRBJ2-5	TRBV7-2	once	CASSLDAGNGGTQYF	TGTGCCAGCAGCTTAGACGCCGGGAACGGTGGGACCCAGTACTTC
.	TRBJ1-5	TRBV12-3/TRBV12-4	.	CARGPQHF	TGTGCCCGGGGGCCCCAGCATTTT
TRBD1	TRBJ1-5	TRBV14	.	CASSQGGGGEQPQHF	TGTGCCAGCAGCCAAGGTGGAGGGGGCGAACAGCCCCAGCATTTT
.	TRBJ2-5	TRBV21-1	few	CASSADRGMGQETQYF	TGTGCCAGCAGCGCGGACAGGGGAATGGGGCAAGAGACCCAGTACTTC
.	TRBJ2-7	TRBV6-5	.	CASSLSPVDEQYF	TGTGCCAGCAGCCTAAGTCCGGTTGACGAGCAGTACTTC
TRBD2	TRBJ2-1	TRBV9	.	CASSVLAGGPMNEQFF	TGTGCCAGCAGCGTTTTAGCGGGAGGGCCGATGAATGAGCAGTTCTTC
TRBD1	TRBJ1-5	TRBV20-1	few	CSARDLRLDRVSNQPQHF	TGCAGTGCTAGAGATTTACGGTTGGACAGGGTTAGCAATCAGCCCCAGCATTTT
.	TRBJ2-7	TRBV6-1	few	CASSEVADSYEQYF	TGTGCCAGCAGTGAAGTGGCGGACTCCTACGAGCAGTACTTC
.	TRBJ1-4	TRBV20-1	few	CSARPSHLVEKLFF	TGCAGTGCTAGGCCCTCTCACTTGGTCGAAAAACTGTTTTTT
.	TRBJ1-2	TRBV5-6	.	CASSSPRELNYGYTF	TGTGCCAGCAGCTCCCCGAGGGAGCTCAACTATGGCTACACCTTC
.	TRBJ1-4	TRBV27	few	CASSSGGEDEKLFF	TGTGCCAGCAGTTCGGGGGGGGAAGACGAAAAACTGTTTTTT
.	TRBJ2-1	TRBV18	.	CASSPAGGDHNEQFF	TGTGCCAGCTCACCGGCGGGCGGGGACCACAATGAGCAGTTCTTC